Sequencing of this TCR beta chain was carried out in a study of T-cell reconstitution after alpha-beta-depleted transplantation in children. Unique molecular identifiers were incorporated when the TCRbeta library was constructed. In TCRdb, the PCR reads were re-called with MiXCR into one record per CDR3 protein. The sample shows some 830,000 distinct CDR3 sequences, about 16% of them seen only once. This clonotype was found a few times. V dropped 1 base and J dropped 2 bases, with 17 bases sitting between them. The germline CDR1 and CDR2 sequences are SGHTA and FQGTGA. The CDR3 contains 17 residues. This chain connects TRBV7-3 to TRBJ1-1, with D possibly TRBD1 on 5 matching bases. This clonotype was sampled from a male patient aged 10 to 17 who had a stem cell transplant for acute lymphoblastic leukemia, so the T cells may come from the graft donor. This material consisted of PBMCs, mostly from graft donor cells, taken 360 days after TCRalphabeta/CD19-depleted stem cell transplant. The CDR3 reads CASSLNIRVSGNTEAFF. The CDR3, as DNA: TGTGCCAGCAGCTTAAATATCAGGGTATCCGGAAACACTGAAGCTTTCTTT.